This note documents a single T cell receptor (beta chain) sequence. This receptor's antigen is unknown. Base qualities are not recorded, but no much larger clone differs from it by a single base. The data belong to a study of blood T cell repertoires in COVID-19 (TCRdb year 2020). Some background on the complete study: Collaborator samples came from the United States, Italy and Spain and covered acute and convalescent phases of COVID-19. The repertoires were made available in a free public database intended to serve as a resource for research on the immune response to SARS-CoV-2. A de-identified subject ID, COVID-19 status, age in years and sex were almost always included in the sample metadata. The samples were drawn from the first 160 participants of the ongoing ImmuneRACE study and from 1,254 subjects provided by 6 global collaborators. Where available, HLA class I and class II types were obtained from metadata supplied by the sample provider rather than from assay-based typing. The material from the prospective study consisted of cDNA or gDNA derived from T cells, B-cell-depleted T cells, or PBMCs. Subjects who had been exposed to COVID-19, were actively infected with it, or had recovered from it provided the deeply sampled blood TCRbeta repertoires that made up the dataset. What the authors observed across the whole study: The quantity of clinical and demographic metadata differed by source and by participant and was supplied without curation.

Whole blood was collected in K2EDTA tubes by collaborating institutions according to the institutions' own protocols. For TCRbeta analysis, collaborator samples were shipped as frozen whole blood, as isolated PBMCs, or as DNA extracted from either sample type. TCRbeta CDR3 regions were amplified from genomic DNA by means of the immunoSEQ Assay, a bias-controlled multiplex PCR. Processing in the source paper ran as follows. Within the assay, amplification of reference gene primers was used to estimate how many nucleated cells each sample contained. Sequence reads were collapsed and filtered to measure the absolute abundance of every unique TCRbeta CDR3 rearrangement. Productive Simpson clonality was computed per sample as the square root of Simpson's diversity index over productive rearrangements. This immuneACCESS table, as held by TCRdb, lists in-frame sequences with V and J called but not all clones. Of the missing ones, under half trace to an unresolved V gene in checked studies; the others have no known cause. V, J and clone size reflect that table, while D and trimming were determined from the DNA. For this sample the table gives some 250,000 clones, of which 82% were detected only once. In total, the top ten clones hold about 3% of the sample.

Measured from the cysteine to the phenylalanine, the CDR3 is 14 residues long. Only the CDR3 DNA is retained, 42 bases long and in frame from the first base. According to the germline V gene, CDR1 reads MNHNS and CDR2 reads SASEGT. Trimming leaves V shorter by 2 bases and J shorter by 5 bases, with the junction holding 5 bases beyond the gene matches. This clonotype originated in a woman aged 18-29 years with acute or convalescent COVID-19. Recombination joined TRBV6-1 with TRBJ1-1; 7 central bases correspond to TRBD1. Source material: peripheral blood. The CDR3 protein sequence reads: CASSERDSWTEAFF. The nucleotides are TGTGCCAGCAGTGAAAGGGACAGTTGGACTGAAGCTTTCTTT.